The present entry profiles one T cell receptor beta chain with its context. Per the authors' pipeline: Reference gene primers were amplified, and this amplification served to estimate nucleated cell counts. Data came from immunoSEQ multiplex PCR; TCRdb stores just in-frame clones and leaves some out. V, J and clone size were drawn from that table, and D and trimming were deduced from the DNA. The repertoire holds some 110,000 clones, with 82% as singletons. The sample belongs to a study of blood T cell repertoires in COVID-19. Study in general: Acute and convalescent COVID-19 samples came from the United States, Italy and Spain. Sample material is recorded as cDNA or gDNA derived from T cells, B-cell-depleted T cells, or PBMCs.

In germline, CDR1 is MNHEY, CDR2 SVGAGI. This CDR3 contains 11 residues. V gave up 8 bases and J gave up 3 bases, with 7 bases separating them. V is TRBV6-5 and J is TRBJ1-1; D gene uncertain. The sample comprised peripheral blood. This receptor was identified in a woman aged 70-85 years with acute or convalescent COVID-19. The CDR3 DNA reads TGTGCCAGCCGGTTTCACACTGAAGCTTTCTTT. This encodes CASRFHTEAFF.